What follows are 13 T cell receptor beta chains derived from one specimen sequenced in a study of T cells in Graves' hyperthyroidism and ophthalmopathy. Amplification targeted TCR beta CDR3 regions from RNA transcripts. HTBI primers were used for first-round RT-PCR of the TCR CDR3. TCRdb re-derived calls from the multiplex PCR reads in MiXCR, one entry per CDR3 protein. The sample consists of a few hundred thousand distinct CDR3 sequences, about 15% of them appearing once. The sequencing sample was made of blood. Receptors were obtained from a woman between 25 and 40 years old with Graves' hyperthyroidism.

The chain carries TRBV9 and TRBJ2-7, with TRBD2 matching 9 bases. After removal of 0 bases from V and 4 bases from J, the junction contained 5 bases not matched to a gene. Germline V gene lookup returns CDR1 SGDLS and CDR2 YYNGEE. This CDR3 has 15 amino acids. As DNA, the CDR3 is TGTGCCAGCAGCGTAGACGTAGCGGGAGTTTACGAGCAGTACTTC. This sequence encodes CASSVDVAGVYEQYF. The full variable domain, completed using reference TRBV9 and TRBJ2-7, is DSGVTQTPKHLITATGQRVTLRCSPRSGDLSVYWYQQSLDQGLQFLIQYYNGEERAKGNILERFSAQQFPDLHSELNLSSLELGDSALYFCASSVDVAGVYEQYFGPGTRLTVT.

The gene calls are TRBV6-1 and TRBJ1-1; D is possibly TRBD1 (5 bases). The CDR3 runs 10 residues. Deletions cut 10 bases from V and 11 bases from J, with 14 bases between. Germline CDR1 MNHNS, CDR2 SASEGT. CDR3 region: CAIYQGMAFF. The CDR3 DNA follows: TGTGCCATCTATCAGGGTATGGCTTTCTTT.

This clonotype was recorded at least ten times. This chain joins TRBV28 and TRBJ2-1; maybe TRBD2 (6 bases). There are 17 residues in the CDR3. CDR1 MDHEN and CDR2 SYDVKM come from the germline V gene. The V end lost 2 bases, the J end lost 10 bases, and 24 bases lay between the germline ends. The CDR3 region is CASSLTGTPPQKWEQFF. CDR3 bases: TGTGCCAGCAGTTTAACCGGGACTCCCCCGCAGAAATGGGAGCAGTTCTTC.

This chain links TRBV5-1 with TRBJ2-1; 9 bases line up with TRBD2. From germline, CDR1 is SGHRS and CDR2 YFSETQ. This CDR3 is built from 15 residues. Losses at the gene ends were 4 bases for V and 5 bases for J; bases not matched to a gene: 7. CDR3: CASSLTSGLDNEQFF. As DNA, the CDR3 is TGCGCCAGCAGCCTAACTAGCGGGTTAGACAATGAGCAGTTCTTC.

This clonotype was detected ten times or more. One end of the junction does not line up with germline, which may come from a read error. The chain is built from TRBV4-1 and TRBJ2-3, with TRBD2 matching 7 bases. The CDR3 runs 12 residues. Germline loops: CDR1 MGHRA, CDR2 YSYEKL. The DNA of the CDR3 is TGTGCCAGCAGCGGGGACACAGATACGCAGTATTTT. Residues: CASSGDTDTQYF.

This chain connects TRBV20-1 to TRBJ2-7; the D gene is possibly TRBD1 (6 bases). The CDR3 extends over 15 amino acids. The germline CDR1 and CDR2 sequences are DFQATT and SNEGSKA (reference sequence). Trimming shortened V by 0 bases and J by 4 bases, and 16 bases separated the two germline ends. The CDR3 region is CSAREKTGFWYEQYF. In DNA form, the CDR3 reads TGCAGTGCTAGAGAGAAAACAGGGTTCTGGTACGAGCAGTACTTC.

This chain connects TRBV12-3 or TRBV12-4 to TRBJ2-1; D gene unclear. The CDR3 has 13 amino acids. The germline V and J ends were trimmed by 4 bases and 7 bases, with 11 bases remaining between them. CDR3 amino acids: CASSSDGVNEQFF. Written as DNA, the CDR3 is TGTGCCAGCAGTTCCGACGGCGTTAATGAGCAGTTCTTC.

The chain joins TRBV20-1 to TRBJ2-7; D remains ambiguous. Per the germline V gene, CDR1 is DFQATT and CDR2 is SNEGSKA (reference sequence). The CDR3 has 15 residues. V dropped 0 bases and J dropped 4 bases, with 16 bases sitting between them. CDR3 in DNA: TGCAGTGCTAGAGATGCCACGGTGGGCGGTTACGAGCAGTACTTC. Encoded protein: CSARDATVGGYEQYF.

Regarding this clonotype: Its ends do not fully match the called genes, so a read error is possible. The chain has TRBV5-1 and TRBJ2-7; 10 positions agree with TRBD2. Germline CDR1 reads SGHRS; CDR2 reads YFSETQ. This CDR3 is 17 amino acids long. The CDR3: CASSLLGLAGEWDEQYF. In DNA form, the CDR3 reads TGTGCCAGCAGCTTATTGGGGCTAGCGGGAGAGTGGGACGAGCAGTACTTC.

This clonotype was seen ten or more times. The chain links TRBV11-2 to TRBJ1-6; D unresolved. From germline, CDR1 is SGHAT and CDR2 FQNNGV. This CDR3 contains 12 residues. The ends were cut back, 7 bases at V and 4 bases at J, with 5 bases in the middle. CDR3 loop: CASKEYNSPLHF. DNA for the CDR3: TGTGCCAGCAAAGAGTATAATTCACCCCTCCACTTT. The entire variable domain, with the rest obtained from reference TRBV11-2 and TRBJ1-6, is as follows: EAGVAQSPRYKIIEKRQSVAFWCNPISGHATLYWYQQILGQGPKLLIQFQNNGVVDDSQLPKDRFSAERLKGVDSTLKIQPAKLEDSAVYLCASKEYNSPLHFGNGTRLTVT.

This clonotype was found a few times. This sequence joins TRBV11-2 and TRBJ2-7, with a weak D call TRBD1 (5 bases). There are 14 residues in the CDR3. In germline, CDR1 is SGHAT, CDR2 FQNNGV. V lost 1 base and J 3 bases, leaving 10 bases between the germline ends. The CDR3 DNA follows: TGTGCCAGCAGCTTAGGTCCAAGGGGCTACGAGCAGTACTTC. Amino acids: CASSLGPRGYEQYF.

This chain connects TRBV5-1 to TRBJ1-4; weak D call: TRBD1 (6 bases). V lost 4 bases, J lost 7 bases, and 17 bases lay in between. CDR1 is SGHRS and CDR2 is YFSETQ in the germline V gene. The CDR3 has 15 amino acids. The CDR3 sequence: CASSPLTGGGEKLFF. In nucleotides, the CDR3 is TGCGCCAGCAGCCCATTGACAGGAGGAGGTGAAAAACTGTTTTTT.

The chain's CDR3 is CASSFSPGLAGDLDTQYF. CDR3 DNA sequence: TGTGCCAGCAGCTTCTCCCCGGGACTAGCGGGTGATTTGGATACGCAGTATTTT. V and J are TRBV7-2 and TRBJ2-3; 12 bases are shared with TRBD2. Germline V gene data show CDR1 as SGHTA and CDR2 as FQGNSA. After removal of 3 bases from V and 6 bases from J, the junction contained 13 bases not matched to a gene. This CDR3 contains 18 residues.